A single sample is the source of the 2 T cell receptor beta chains below, sequenced in a study of blood T cell repertoires in COVID-19. The data were produced by immunoSEQ multiplex PCR, yet TCRdb's version contains in-frame clones alone and is incomplete. The sample has 400,000 or so clones, roughly 90% seen once. Sequencing was carried out using peripheral blood. The receptors stem from a woman in her thirties or forties with COVID-19, enrolled during active disease.

This chain uses TRBV6-2 or TRBV6-3 with TRBJ1-2, with D perhaps matching TRBD1 (6 bases). Germline loops: CDR1 MNHEY, CDR2 SVGEGT. This CDR3 has 15 amino acids. The ends were cut back, 5 bases at V and 4 bases at J, with 17 bases in the middle. CDR3 coding DNA: TGTGCCAGCAGTAAAATTTTACAGGGCGGCTATGGCTACACCTTC. Translated, it gives CASSKILQGGYGYTF.

This chain links TRBV30 with TRBJ1-5; D perhaps matches TRBD1 (6 bases). The V end lost 0 bases, the J end lost 7 bases, and 13 bases lay between the germline ends. Germline lookup yields CDR1 GTSNPN and CDR2 SVGIG (reference sequence). The CDR3 is 14 amino acids. The CDR3 loop is CAWSVGRDIQPQHF. CDR3 coding DNA: TGTGCCTGGAGTGTGGGACGGGACATCCAGCCCCAGCATTTT.